The rows below give T cell receptor beta chains drawn from one sample of a study of T cells in Graves' hyperthyroidism and ophthalmopathy. A single record per CDR3 protein comes from TCRdb applying MiXCR to the multiplex PCR reads. The table shows over 400,000 distinct CDR3 sequences, with 22% occurring only once. The sequencing sample was made of blood. All receptors come from a woman in her 70s with Graves' ophthalmopathy. The CDR3 runs from the conserved cysteine through the conserved F or W. A D gene is named only where the DNA matches it firmly. Rows give clone size only sometimes, using once, few, many, or a class for an expanded clone.

v_call	d_call	clone_size	j_call	cdr3_aa	cdr3_nt
TRBV29-1	NA	NA	TRBJ1-5	CSVKIGGDGNQPQHF	TGCAGCGTTAAAATAGGGGGTGACGGCAATCAGCCCCAGCATTTT
TRBV3-1	TRBD1	NA	TRBJ1-5	CASSPTGDLDQPQHF	TGTGCCAGCAGCCCGACAGGGGACTTAGATCAGCCCCAGCATTTT
TRBV6-2/TRBV6-3	NA	many	TRBJ1-5	CASSYRYNQPQHF	TGTGCCAGCAGTTACCGGTACAATCAGCCCCAGCATTTT
TRBV9	NA	few	TRBJ2-1	CASSVGAVGRYEQFF	TGTGCCAGCAGCGTAGGGGCAGTCGGGAGATATGAGCAGTTCTTC
TRBV20-1	NA	many	TRBJ2-7	CSASHRGRIYEQYF	TGCAGTGCTAGTCATCGGGGCCGCATCTACGAGCAGTACTTC
TRBV20-1	NA	NA	TRBJ2-7	CSARQRVYEQYF	TGCAGTGCTAGACAGCGAGTCTACGAGCAGTACTTC
TRBV12-5	TRBD1	many	TRBJ2-7	CASGYGTAFYEQYF	TGTGCTAGTGGTTACGGGACAGCTTTCTACGAGCAGTACTTC
TRBV5-4	NA	NA	TRBJ1-5	CASSLVSGGVGNQPQHF	TGTGCCAGCAGCTTGGTGTCGGGGGGGGTAGGGAATCAGCCCCAGCATTTT
TRBV6-6	NA	many	TRBJ1-4	CASSYAVGEEKLFF	TGTGCCAGCAGTTACGCAGTAGGAGAGGAAAAACTGTTTTTT
TRBV5-5	NA	NA	TRBJ2-7	CASSPRTGADEQYF	TGTGCCAGCTCACCACGGACGGGGGCGGACGAGCAGTACTTC
TRBV29-1	TRBD1	NA	TRBJ2-1	CSVEGSRDRGNGQFF	TGCAGCGTTGAAGGGTCCCGGGACAGGGGAAATGGGCAGTTCTTC
TRBV24-1	NA	NA	TRBJ2-2	CATSDRGGPTGELFF	TGTGCCACCAGTGATAGAGGGGGACCCACCGGGGAGCTGTTTTTT
TRBV3-1	TRBD2	NA	TRBJ2-1	CASNLLAGARNEQLF	TGTGCCAGCAACTTGCTAGCGGGAGCAAGGAATGAGCAGCTCTTC
TRBV30	NA	few	TRBJ2-5	CAWRSRQATRRETQYF	TGTGCCTGGAGGTCAAGACAGGCAACTCGACGGGAGACCCAGTACTTC
TRBV5-1	TRBD2	NA	TRBJ2-2	CASSLMLAGPPNTGELFF	TGCGCCAGCAGCTTGATGCTAGCGGGTCCACCGAACACCGGGGAGCTGTTTTTT
TRBV7-9	NA	few	TRBJ1-1	CASSLRGGSTEAFF	TGTGCCAGCAGCCTCAGGGGTGGTAGCACTGAAGCTTTCTTT
TRBV12-3/TRBV12-4	NA	NA	TRBJ1-3	CASSLASGSTIYF	TGTGCCAGCAGCTTGGCCTCTGGAAGCACCATATATTTT
TRBV4-3	TRBD1	NA	TRBJ2-7	CASSPGGTGLGEQYF	TGCGCCAGCAGCCCTGGAGGGACAGGGTTAGGCGAGCAGTACTTC
TRBV7-3	TRBD2	NA	TRBJ2-1	CASSPLAGPYNEQFF	TGTGCCAGCAGCCCACTAGCGGGCCCCTACAATGAGCAGTTCTTC
TRBV20-1	NA	NA	TRBJ2-1	CSAPDPNEQFF	TGCAGTGCCCCTGACCCGAATGAGCAGTTCTTC
TRBV19	NA	NA	TRBJ2-7	CASSTGAGSYSYEQYF	TGTGCCAGTAGCACCGGGGCAGGGAGCTACTCCTACGAGCAGTACTTC
TRBV7-2	NA	NA	TRBJ2-3	CASSQSGGSTDTQYF	TGTGCCAGCAGCCAGAGCGGAGGGAGCACAGATACGCAGTATTTT
TRBV10-3	NA	NA	TRBJ1-1	CAIKGVLGTEAFF	TGTGCCATCAAGGGGGTCCTCGGGACTGAAGCTTTCTTT
TRBV29-1	NA	NA	TRBJ2-5	CSVVLAGMGETQYF	TGCAGCGTTGTACTTGCGGGAATGGGAGAGACCCAGTACTTC
TRBV29-1	NA	few	TRBJ1-2	CSVEDSAFYGYTF	TGCAGCGTTGAAGATTCCGCCTTCTATGGCTACACCTTC
TRBV28	TRBD1	many	TRBJ2-5	CASSPRQGWYQETQYF	TGTGCCAGCAGTCCCAGACAGGGTTGGTACCAAGAGACCCAGTACTTC
TRBV9	NA	NA	TRBJ2-1	CASSVVSHPYNGQFF	TGTGCCAGCAGCGTAGTTAGCCACCCCTACAATGGGCAGTTCTTC